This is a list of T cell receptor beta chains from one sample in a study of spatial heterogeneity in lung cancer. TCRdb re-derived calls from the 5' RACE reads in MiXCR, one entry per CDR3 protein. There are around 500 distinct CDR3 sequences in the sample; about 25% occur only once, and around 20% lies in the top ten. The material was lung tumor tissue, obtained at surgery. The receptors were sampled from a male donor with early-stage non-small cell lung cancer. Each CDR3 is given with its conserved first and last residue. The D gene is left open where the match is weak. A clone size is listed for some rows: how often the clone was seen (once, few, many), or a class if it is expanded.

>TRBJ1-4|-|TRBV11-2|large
CASSLTGMRVSGKLFF
TGTGCCAGCAGCTTAACTGGCATGAGGGTTTCCGGAAAACTGTTTTTT
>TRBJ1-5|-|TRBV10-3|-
CVISPRDTQNQPQHF
TGTGTCATCAGTCCCCGGGACACTCAGAATCAGCCCCAGCATTTT
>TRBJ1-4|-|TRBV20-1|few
CSARDQEFSPTNEKLFF
TGCAGTGCTAGAGATCAGGAGTTTTCTCCAACTAATGAAAAACTGTTTTTT
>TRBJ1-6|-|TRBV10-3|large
CAIREGQDGNSPLHF
TGTGCCATCAGAGAAGGACAAGATGGAAATTCACCCCTCCACTTT
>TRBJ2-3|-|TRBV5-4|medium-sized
CASSPPGEDTQYF
TGTGCCAGCAGCCCGCCGGGAGAAGATACGCAGTATTTT
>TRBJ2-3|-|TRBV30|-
CAWSNTDTQYF
TGTGCCTGGAGTAATACAGATACGCAGTATTTT
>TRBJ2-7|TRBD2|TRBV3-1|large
CASSQDLTSGATEQYF
TGTGCCAGCAGCCAAGATCTGACTAGCGGGGCCACCGAGCAGTACTTC
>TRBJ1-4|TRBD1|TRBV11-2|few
CASSGADRVLEKLFF
TGTGCCAGCAGCGGAGCTGACAGGGTTTTGGAAAAACTGTTTTTT
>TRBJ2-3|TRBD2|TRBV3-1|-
CASSQDLLAGTQDTQYF
TGTGCCAGCAGCCAAGATTTACTAGCGGGTACCCAGGATACGCAGTATTTT
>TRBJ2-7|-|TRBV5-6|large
CASTTLASVLYYEQYF
TGTGCCAGCACCACGCTGGCTAGCGTCTTATACTACGAGCAGTACTTC
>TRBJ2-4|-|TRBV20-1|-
CSASGSAPKNIQYF
TGCAGTGCTAGCGGGAGCGCGCCCAAAAACATTCAGTACTTC
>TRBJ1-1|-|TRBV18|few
CASSVQGRGTEAFF
TGTGCCAGCTCAGTTCAGGGTAGGGGCACTGAAGCTTTCTTT